This T cell receptor (beta chain) was sequenced in a study of blood T cell repertoires in COVID-19. For the study at large: Collection of acute and convalescent COVID-19 samples took place in the United States, Italy and Spain. T cells, B-cell-depleted T cells, or PBMCs supplied cDNA or gDNA.

The trim removed 1 base at V and 0 bases at J, leaving 5 bases unmatched. Germline V gives CDR1 SGHRS, CDR2 YFSETQ. There are 17 residues in the CDR3. TCRdb keeps only in-frame clones here, not all; method: immunoSEQ multiplex PCR. The data hold 400,000 or so clones, with 88% observed a single time. The chain recombines TRBV5-1 with TRBJ1-3, with 9 bases fitting TRBD1. The source is a woman aged 35 to 49 with acute COVID-19. Sequencing was done on a sample of PBMCs or T cells enriched from blood (not recorded which). CDR3 sequence: CASSLFGTGHSGNTIYF. The CDR3 DNA sequence: TGCGCCAGCAGCTTGTTTGGGACAGGGCACTCTGGAAACACCATATATTTT.